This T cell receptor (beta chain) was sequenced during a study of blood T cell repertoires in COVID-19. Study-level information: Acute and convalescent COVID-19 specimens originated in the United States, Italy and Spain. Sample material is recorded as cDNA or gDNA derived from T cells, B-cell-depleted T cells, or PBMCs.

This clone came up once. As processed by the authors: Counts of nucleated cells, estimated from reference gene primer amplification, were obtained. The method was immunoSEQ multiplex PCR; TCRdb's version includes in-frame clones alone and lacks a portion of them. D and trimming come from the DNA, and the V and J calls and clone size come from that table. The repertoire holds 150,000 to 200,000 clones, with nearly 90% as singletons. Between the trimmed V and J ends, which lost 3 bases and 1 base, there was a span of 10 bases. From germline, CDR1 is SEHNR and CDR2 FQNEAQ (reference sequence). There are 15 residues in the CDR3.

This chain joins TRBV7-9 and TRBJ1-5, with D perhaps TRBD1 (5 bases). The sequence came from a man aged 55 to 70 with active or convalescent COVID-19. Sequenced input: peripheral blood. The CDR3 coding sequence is TGTGCCAGCAGCTTCTCAGGGATGAGCAATCAGCCCCAGCATTTT. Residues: CASSFSGMSNQPQHF.